These 27 T cell receptor beta chains came from one sample sequenced in a study of neoadjuvant anti-PD-1 for oral cavity cancer. Repertoires were generated with immunoSEQ multiplex PCR, while TCRdb's copy carries only in-frame clones and drops some. This table has approximately 74,000 clones, under 90% appearing once. Sequenced material: PBMCs, taken before nivolumab (anti-PD-1) treatment. All receptors come from a person aged 40 to 85 with oral cavity squamous cell carcinoma.

The gene calls are TRBV19 and TRBJ1-2; TRBD1 aligns across 7 bases. CDR3 length: 12 amino acids. The trim removed 7 bases at V and 6 bases at J, leaving 5 bases unmatched. The germline gives CDR1 LNHDA, CDR2 SQIVND (reference sequence). The CDR3, as DNA: TGTGCCAGTACCGTGACAGGGAATGGCTACACCTTC. It is translated as CASTVTGNGYTF.

J is TRBJ2-1 and V is TRBV28; D unclear. Germline loops: CDR1 MDHEN, CDR2 SYDVKM. Trimming shortened V by 6 bases and J by 6 bases, and 18 bases separated the two germline ends. The CDR3 spans 15 residues. CDR3 residues: CASSPRLVRANEQFF. DNA of the CDR3: TGTGCCAGCAGCCCCCGCCTAGTCCGCGCCAATGAGCAGTTCTTC.

The chain couples TRBV6-6 to TRBJ2-7, with a tentative D call TRBD2 (5 bases). This CDR3 has 12 residues. Trimming pared 6 bases from V and 3 bases from J, leaving 9 bases between. Germline CDR1 reads MNHNY; CDR2 reads SVGAGI (reference sequence). CDR3 in amino acids: CASSPSSYEQYF. The CDR3 DNA reads TGTGCCAGCAGCCCTAGCAGCTACGAGCAGTACTTC.

This clone was counted a few times. V and J are TRBV27 and TRBJ1-5, with 7 bases matching TRBD1. Germline assignment: CDR1 MNHEY and CDR2 SMNVEV (reference sequence). V was clipped by 2 bases and J by 3 bases; unmatched bases: 10. CDR3 size: 17 residues. This CDR3 reads CASSLIHRGGLNQPQHF. CDR3 DNA sequence: TGTGCCAGCAGTTTAATCCACAGGGGCGGCCTCAATCAGCCCCAGCATTTT.

The CDR3 sequence: CASSLAGSVYEQYF. The CDR3 nucleotides read TGTGCCAGCAGCTTAGCCGGTTCTGTCTACGAGCAGTACTTC. This chain joins TRBV7-9 and TRBJ2-7; D remains ambiguous. Germline V gives CDR1 SEHNR, CDR2 FQNEAQ (reference sequence). The CDR3 totals 14 residues. Deletions cut 0 bases from V and 3 bases from J, with 9 bases between.

This chain joins TRBV5-1 and TRBJ2-7; the D is unclear. This CDR3 has 13 amino acids. Deletions cut 2 bases from V and 6 bases from J, with 12 bases between. The germline gives CDR1 SGHRS, CDR2 YFSETQ. CDR3 in amino acids: CASSFVGIGEQYF. The CDR3 DNA reads as TGCGCCAGCAGCTTTGTGGGGATAGGCGAGCAGTACTTC.

The chain combines TRBV29-1 with TRBJ2-2; no clear D. V lost 3 bases and J lost 4, with 9 bases in between. CDR3 length equals 13 residues. Germline CDR1 SQVTM, CDR2 ANQGSEA. The CDR3: CSVDSQLTGELFF. DNA of the CDR3: TGCAGCGTTGATTCTCAGCTCACCGGGGAGCTGTTTTTT.

In DNA form, the CDR3 reads TGTGCCAGCAACGCACGGGAGATTGGTGAGCAGTTCTTC. This encodes CASNAREIGEQFF. The chain recombines TRBV9 with TRBJ2-1; TRBD2 might be the D (6 bases). Between the trimmed V and J ends, which lost 6 bases and 9 bases, there was a span of 16 bases. This CDR3 region has 13 residues. Germline lookup yields CDR1 SGDLS and CDR2 YYNGEE.

This chain uses TRBV7-9 with TRBJ2-1; possible D gene TRBD2, 6 bases. The germline gives CDR1 SEHNR, CDR2 FQNEAQ (reference sequence). This CDR3 region has 15 residues. Trimming shortened V by 5 bases and J by 3 bases, and 14 bases separated the two germline ends. The CDR3 nucleotides read TGTGCCAGCAGCCCTGAGGGTAGCGGCTACAATGAGCAGTTCTTC. Translation gives CASSPEGSGYNEQFF. Combining the CDR3 with reference TRBV7-9 and TRBJ2-1 gives the whole variable domain DTGVSQNPRHKITKRGQNVTFRCDPISEHNRLYWYRQTLGQGPEFLTYFQNEAQLEKSRLLSDRFSAERPKGSFSTLEIQRTEQGDSAMYLCASSPEGSGYNEQFFGPGTRLTVL.

The V and J genes are TRBV7-6 and TRBJ2-3; 7 nucleotides match TRBD2. The germline CDR1 and CDR2 sequences are SGHVS and FNYEAQ. The CDR3 is 15 amino acids. V was clipped by 3 bases and J by 1 base; unmatched bases: 4. In DNA form, the CDR3 reads TGTGCCAGCAGCTTGGGGGAGGGAGGCACAGATACGCAGTATTTT. This encodes CASSLGEGGTDTQYF.

The rearrangement links TRBV6-5 to TRBJ2-7, with D possibly matching TRBD2 (6 bases). The CDR3 loop spans 11 amino acids. Germline V gives CDR1 MNHEY, CDR2 SVGAGI. V dropped 6 bases and J dropped 7 bases, with 10 bases sitting between them. CDR3 DNA: TGTGCCAGCAGACTCGGACTAGAGCAGTACTTC. As protein: CASRLGLEQYF.

This clone was seen only once. This rearrangement joins TRBV5-1 to TRBJ2-7, with 7 bases that match TRBD1. This CDR3 has 14 amino acids. The J segment lost 3 bases and the V segment lost 0 bases, leaving 3 bases of the junction unmatched. Germline CDR1 SGHRS, CDR2 YFSETQ. CDR3 nucleotides: TGCGCCAGCAGCTTGGACAGGGGCCTCTACGAGCAGTACTTC. Its translation is CASSLDRGLYEQYF.

The CDR3 region is CASSDLTSGSSEQFF. CDR3 coding DNA: TGTGCCAGCAGTGACTTGACTAGCGGGAGTAGTGAGCAGTTCTTC. The chain uses TRBV6-4 and TRBJ2-1, with TRBD2 matching over 12 bases. Per germline, CDR1 MRHNA and CDR2 SNTAGT. J lost 9 bases, V lost 1 base, and 4 bases had no gene match. The CDR3 covers 15 residues.

V and J are TRBV6-6 and TRBJ2-5; 8 bases fit TRBD2. The CDR3 spans 14 residues. Per germline, CDR1 MNHNY and CDR2 SVGAGI (reference sequence). V was pared by 5 bases and J by 2 bases, with 4 bases of the junction left unmatched. The CDR3 is CASSTQRGQETQYF. The CDR3 nucleotides read TGTGCCAGCAGTACCCAGCGGGGGCAAGAGACCCAGTACTTC.

The chain has TRBV5-6 and TRBJ1-1, with no clear D. V lost 5 bases and J 5 bases, leaving 16 bases between the germline ends. CDR1 is SGHDT and CDR2 is YYEEEE in the germline V gene. CDR3 length: 14 amino acids. The CDR3 loop is CASRLRGVRTEAFF. CDR3 sequence (DNA): TGTGCCAGCAGGCTCCGTGGGGTAAGGACTGAAGCTTTCTTT. Drawing the rest from reference TRBV5-6 and TRBJ1-1, the complete variable domain is DAGVTQSPTHLIKTRGQQVTLRCSPKSGHDTVSWYQQALGQGPQFIFQYYEEEERQRGNFPDRFSGHQFPNYSSELNVNALLLGDSALYLCASRLRGVRTEAFFGQGTRLTVV.

The chain couples TRBV5-6 to TRBJ2-5; D perhaps matches TRBD2 (5 bases). This CDR3 comprises 13 residues. The germline V and J ends were trimmed by 4 bases and 5 bases, with 12 bases remaining between them. Germline V lookup: CDR1 SGHDT, CDR2 YYEEEE. The CDR3 bases are TGTGCCAGCAGCACGGACCCGGGGGAGACCCAGTACTTC. Protein product: CASSTDPGETQYF.

The rearrangement uses TRBV7-2 and TRBJ1-2; TRBD1 matches 8 bases. Germline CDR1 reads SGHTA; CDR2 reads FQGNSA. This CDR3 region has 15 residues. The V gene end was trimmed by 5 bases and the J gene end by 1 base; junction bases not matched to a gene: 6. CDR3 coding DNA: TGTGCCAGCAGCGGACAGGGCCACCTTAACTATGGCTACACCTTC. Protein product: CASSGQGHLNYGYTF.

The V and J genes are TRBV5-1 and TRBJ2-7; no definite D call. V shed 0 bases and J shed 1 base, with 8 bases lying between them. Germline CDR1 and CDR2: SGHRS and YFSETQ. The CDR3 runs to 14 residues. CDR3 in amino acids: CASSLASGSYEQYF. As DNA, the CDR3 is TGCGCCAGCAGCTTGGCTTCTGGGTCCTACGAGCAGTACTTC.

V and J are TRBV5-4 and TRBJ2-1, with D unresolved. V lost 4 bases to trimming and J lost 0 bases, with 11 bases between them. This CDR3 has 15 residues. Germline V lookup: CDR1 SGHNT, CDR2 YYREEE (reference sequence). CDR3 amino acids: CASSPVLSSYNEQFF. The CDR3 DNA reads as TGTGCCAGCAGCCCAGTCCTGAGCTCCTACAATGAGCAGTTCTTC.

The chain links TRBV2 to TRBJ2-5; D is possibly TRBD1 or TRBD2 (6 bases each). The V end lost 5 bases, the J end lost 4 bases, and 14 bases lay between the germline ends. The CDR3 is 14 residues long. Germline loops: CDR1 SNHLY, CDR2 FYNNEI. Here the CDR3 reads CASSIQGLGETQYF. CDR3 DNA sequence: TGTGCCAGCAGTATACAGGGACTGGGAGAGACCCAGTACTTC.

This rearrangement joins TRBV2 to TRBJ2-2; D is unclear. The length of the CDR3 is 12 residues. Germline V gene data show CDR1 as SNHLY and CDR2 as FYNNEI. Between the trimmed V and J ends, which lost 8 bases and 2 bases, there was a span of 6 bases. The CDR3 is CASQENTGELFF. As DNA, the CDR3 is TGTGCCAGCCAAGAAAACACCGGGGAGCTGTTTTTT.

The chain is built from TRBV19 and TRBJ2-1; 7 bases are shared with TRBD2. The J segment lost 7 bases and the V segment lost 8 bases, leaving 20 bases of the junction unmatched. This CDR3 contains 17 residues. Germline V lookup: CDR1 LNHDA, CDR2 SQIVND (reference sequence). The DNA for the CDR3 is TGTGCCAGTCCGCAGGCCTCCCACTCGGGAGGACCAAATGAGCAGTTCTTC. Its translation is CASPQASHSGGPNEQFF.

V is TRBV11-1 and J is TRBJ2-3; 8 positions agree with TRBD1. The CDR3 totals 17 residues. In germline, CDR1 is SGHAT, CDR2 FQDESV (reference sequence). The junction had 10 bases not matched to a gene; V was cut back by 3 bases and J by 2 bases. CDR3 nucleotides: TGTGCCAGCAGCTTTACCGGAGGGACAGGTCCCACAGATACGCAGTATTTT. Translating it yields CASSFTGGTGPTDTQYF.

The chain has TRBV6-1 and TRBJ1-5; D is undetermined. CDR3 length: 13 residues. In germline, CDR1 is MNHNS, CDR2 SASEGT. Trimming stripped 6 bases from V and 4 bases from J, with 10 bases between. The CDR3 loop is CASRVHGNQPQHF. As DNA, the CDR3 is TGTGCCAGCAGAGTACACGGTAATCAGCCCCAGCATTTT.

This chain joins TRBV9 and TRBJ2-5; 10 nucleotides line up with TRBD2. The CDR3 is 14 amino acids. Trimming took 3 bases from V and 5 from J; bases not matched to a gene: 4. Germline assignment: CDR1 SGDLS and CDR2 YYNGEE. The CDR3 region is CASSASGLAETQYF. The CDR3 DNA reads TGTGCCAGCAGCGCCTCGGGACTAGCGGAGACCCAGTACTTC.

The J gene is TRBJ2-7, the V gene TRBV6-1; no definite D call. Trimming removed 6 bases from V and 1 base from J, with 10 bases in between. The CDR3 spans 13 residues. CDR1 and CDR2 (germline): MNHNS, SASEGT. Written as DNA, the CDR3 is TGTGCCAGCAGGAGAACAGTGTCCTACGAGCAGTACTTC. This sequence encodes CASRRTVSYEQYF.

This rearrangement joins TRBV7-3 to TRBJ2-6; D is unclear. The CDR3 spans 13 residues. V was clipped by 3 bases and J by 2 bases, with 2 bases between them. Germline values: CDR1 SGHTA, CDR2 FQGTGA. CDR3 DNA sequence: TGTGCCAGCAGCTTGGCTGGGGCCAACGTCCTGACTTTC. This codes for CASSLAGANVLTF.